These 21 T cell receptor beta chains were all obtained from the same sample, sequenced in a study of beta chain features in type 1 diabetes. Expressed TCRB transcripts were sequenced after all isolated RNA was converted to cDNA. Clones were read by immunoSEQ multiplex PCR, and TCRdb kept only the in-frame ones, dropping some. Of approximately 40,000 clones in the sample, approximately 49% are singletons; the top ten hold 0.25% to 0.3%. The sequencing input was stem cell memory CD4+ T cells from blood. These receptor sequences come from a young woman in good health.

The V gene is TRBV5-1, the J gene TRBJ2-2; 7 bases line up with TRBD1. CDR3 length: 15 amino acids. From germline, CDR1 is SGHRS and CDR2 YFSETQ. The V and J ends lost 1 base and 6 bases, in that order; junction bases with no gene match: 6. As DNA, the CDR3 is TGCGCCAGCAGCTTGTGGACAGGAGATCCCGGGGAGCTGTTTTTT. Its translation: CASSLWTGDPGELFF.

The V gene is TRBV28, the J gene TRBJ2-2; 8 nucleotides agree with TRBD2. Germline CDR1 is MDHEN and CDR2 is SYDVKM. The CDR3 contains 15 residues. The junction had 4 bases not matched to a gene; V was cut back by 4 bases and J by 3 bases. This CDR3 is CASSSGGLDTGELFF. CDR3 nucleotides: TGTGCCAGCAGTTCGGGGGGGTTGGACACCGGGGAGCTGTTTTTT.

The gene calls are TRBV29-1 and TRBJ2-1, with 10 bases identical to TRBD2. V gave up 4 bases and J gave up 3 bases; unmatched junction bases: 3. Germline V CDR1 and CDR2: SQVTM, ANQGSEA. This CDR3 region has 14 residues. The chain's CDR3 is CSVGRTSGYNEQFF. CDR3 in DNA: TGCAGCGTTGGCCGGACTAGCGGCTACAATGAGCAGTTCTTC.

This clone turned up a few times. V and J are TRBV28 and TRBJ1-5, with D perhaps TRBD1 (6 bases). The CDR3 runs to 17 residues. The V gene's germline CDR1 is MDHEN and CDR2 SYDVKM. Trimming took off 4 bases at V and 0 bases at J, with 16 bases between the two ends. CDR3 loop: CASSSVDREYSNQPQHF. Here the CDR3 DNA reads TGTGCCAGCAGTTCCGTGGACAGAGAGTATAGCAATCAGCCCCAGCATTTT.

CDR3 in amino acids: CAWSGTDTNSGNTIYF. The CDR3 bases are TGTGCCTGGAGTGGGACGGACACCAACTCTGGAAACACCATATATTTT. This chain connects TRBV30 to TRBJ1-3, with D possibly TRBD1 on 5 matching bases. The CDR3 spans 16 residues. Germline V gene lookup returns CDR1 GTSNPN and CDR2 SVGIG (reference sequence). Trimming removed 1 base from V and 0 bases from J, with 13 bases in between.

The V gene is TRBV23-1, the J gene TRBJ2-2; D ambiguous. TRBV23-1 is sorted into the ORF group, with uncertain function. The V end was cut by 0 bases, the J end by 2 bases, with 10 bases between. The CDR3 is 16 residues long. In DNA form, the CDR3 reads TGCGCCAGCAGTCAATCGGAACGGAGCAACACCGGGGAGCTGTTTTTT. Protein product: CASSQSERSNTGELFF.

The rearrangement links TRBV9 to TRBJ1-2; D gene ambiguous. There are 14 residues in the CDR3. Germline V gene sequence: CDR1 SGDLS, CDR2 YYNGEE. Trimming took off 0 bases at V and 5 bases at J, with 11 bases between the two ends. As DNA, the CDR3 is TGTGCCAGCAGCGTAGTTGACGGGTGGTATGGCTACACCTTC. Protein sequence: CASSVVDGWYGYTF. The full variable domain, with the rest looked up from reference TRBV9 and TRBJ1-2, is DSGVTQTPKHLITATGQRVTLRCSPRSGDLSVYWYQQSLDQGLQFLIQYYNGEERAKGNILERFSAQQFPDLHSELNLSSLELGDSALYFCASSVVDGWYGYTFGSGTRLTVV.

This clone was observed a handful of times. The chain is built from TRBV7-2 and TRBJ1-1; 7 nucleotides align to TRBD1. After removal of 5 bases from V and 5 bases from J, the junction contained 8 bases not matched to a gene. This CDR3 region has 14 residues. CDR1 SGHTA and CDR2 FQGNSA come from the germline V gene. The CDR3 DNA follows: TGTGCCAGCAGCATCCCAGGGGGTGGGACTGAAGCTTTCTTT. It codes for CASSIPGGGTEAFF.

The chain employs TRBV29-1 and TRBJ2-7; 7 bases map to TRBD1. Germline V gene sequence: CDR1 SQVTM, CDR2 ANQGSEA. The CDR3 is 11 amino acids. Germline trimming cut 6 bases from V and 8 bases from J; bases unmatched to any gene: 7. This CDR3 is CSVVEGGKQYF. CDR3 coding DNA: TGCAGCGTCGTCGAAGGGGGCAAGCAGTACTTC.

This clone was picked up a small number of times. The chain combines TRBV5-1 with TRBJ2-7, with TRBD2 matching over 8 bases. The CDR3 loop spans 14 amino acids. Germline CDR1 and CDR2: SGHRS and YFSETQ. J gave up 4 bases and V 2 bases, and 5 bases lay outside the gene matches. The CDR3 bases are TGCGCCAGCAGCTTAAGCGGGAGTGGGTACGAGCAGTACTTC. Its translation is CASSLSGSGYEQYF.

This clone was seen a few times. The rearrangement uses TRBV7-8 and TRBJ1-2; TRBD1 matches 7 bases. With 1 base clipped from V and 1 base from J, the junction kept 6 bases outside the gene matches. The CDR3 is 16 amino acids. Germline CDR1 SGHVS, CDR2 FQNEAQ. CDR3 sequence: CASSLVGDRDNYGYTF. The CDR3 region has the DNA TGTGCCAGCAGCTTAGTAGGGGACAGAGATAACTATGGCTACACCTTC.

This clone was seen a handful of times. The CDR3, as DNA: TGTGCCAGCGATCCCGGGACAGGGACTGAAGCTTTCTTT. Translation gives CASDPGTGTEAFF. The chain has TRBV9 and TRBJ1-1; TRBD1 matches at 9 bases. V lost 7 bases to trimming and J lost 5 bases; unmatched junction nucleotides: 6. Germline CDR1 reads SGDLS; CDR2 reads YYNGEE. The CDR3 length is 13 residues.

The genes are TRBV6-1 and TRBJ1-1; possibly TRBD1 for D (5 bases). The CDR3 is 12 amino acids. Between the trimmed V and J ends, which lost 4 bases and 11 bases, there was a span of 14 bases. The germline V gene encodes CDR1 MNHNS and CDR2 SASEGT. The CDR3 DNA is TGTGCCAGCAGTGGGGGCGGGAAGGGGGCTTTCTTT. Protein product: CASSGGGKGAFF.

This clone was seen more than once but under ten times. CDR3 DNA: TGTGCCAGCAGACCCGTAGGGGCCGGGGAGCTGTTTTTT. This encodes CASRPVGAGELFF. The chain is built from TRBV7-9 and TRBJ2-2, with D possibly matching TRBD1 (5 bases). The CDR3 covers 13 residues. The V end lost 6 bases, the J end lost 6 bases, and 11 bases lay between the germline ends. Germline CDR1 SEHNR, CDR2 FQNEAQ (reference sequence).

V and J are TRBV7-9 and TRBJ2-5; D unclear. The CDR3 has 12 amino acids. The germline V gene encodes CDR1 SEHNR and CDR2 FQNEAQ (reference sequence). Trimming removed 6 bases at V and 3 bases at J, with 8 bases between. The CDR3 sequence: CASSRSEETQYF. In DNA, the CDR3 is TGTGCCAGCAGTCGCAGTGAAGAGACCCAGTACTTC.

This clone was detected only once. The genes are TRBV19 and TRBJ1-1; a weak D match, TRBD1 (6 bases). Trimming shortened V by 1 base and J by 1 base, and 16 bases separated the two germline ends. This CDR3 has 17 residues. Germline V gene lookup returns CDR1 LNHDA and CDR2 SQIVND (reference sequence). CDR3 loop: CASSIGKGGPRNTEAFF. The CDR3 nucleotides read TGTGCCAGTAGTATAGGGAAAGGGGGTCCCCGGAACACTGAAGCTTTCTTT.

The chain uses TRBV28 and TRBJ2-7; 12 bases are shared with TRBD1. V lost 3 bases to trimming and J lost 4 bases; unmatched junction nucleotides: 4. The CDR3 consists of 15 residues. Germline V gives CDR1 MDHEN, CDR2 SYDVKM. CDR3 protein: CASSFGTGGKYEQYF. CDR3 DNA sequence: TGTGCCAGCAGTTTCGGGACAGGGGGCAAATACGAGCAGTACTTC.

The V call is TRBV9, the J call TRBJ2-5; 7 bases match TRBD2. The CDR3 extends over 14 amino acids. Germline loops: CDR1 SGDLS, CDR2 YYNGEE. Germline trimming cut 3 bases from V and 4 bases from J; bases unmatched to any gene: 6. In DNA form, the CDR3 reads TGTGCCAGCAGCGCGTCCACGGGAGGAGAGACCCAGTACTTC. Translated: CASSASTGGETQYF.

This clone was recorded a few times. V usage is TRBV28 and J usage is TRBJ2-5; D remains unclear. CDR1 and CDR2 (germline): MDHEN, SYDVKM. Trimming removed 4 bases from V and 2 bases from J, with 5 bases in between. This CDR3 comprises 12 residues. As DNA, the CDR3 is TGTGCCAGCAGTTCCAATCAAGAGACCCAGTACTTC. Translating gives CASSSNQETQYF.

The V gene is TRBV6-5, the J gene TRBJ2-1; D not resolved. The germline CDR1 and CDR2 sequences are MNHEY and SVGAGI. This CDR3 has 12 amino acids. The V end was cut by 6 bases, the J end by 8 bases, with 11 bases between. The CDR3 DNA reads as TGTGCCAGCAGCAGGATCCGAGATGAGCAGTTCTTC. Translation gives CASSRIRDEQFF.

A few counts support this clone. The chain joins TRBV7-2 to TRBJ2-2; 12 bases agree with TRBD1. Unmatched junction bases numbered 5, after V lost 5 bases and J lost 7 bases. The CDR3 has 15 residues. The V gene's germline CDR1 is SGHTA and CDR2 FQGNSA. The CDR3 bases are TGTGCCAGCAGCATGGGGACAGGGGGCGTCGGGGAGCTGTTTTTT. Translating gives CASSMGTGGVGELFF.